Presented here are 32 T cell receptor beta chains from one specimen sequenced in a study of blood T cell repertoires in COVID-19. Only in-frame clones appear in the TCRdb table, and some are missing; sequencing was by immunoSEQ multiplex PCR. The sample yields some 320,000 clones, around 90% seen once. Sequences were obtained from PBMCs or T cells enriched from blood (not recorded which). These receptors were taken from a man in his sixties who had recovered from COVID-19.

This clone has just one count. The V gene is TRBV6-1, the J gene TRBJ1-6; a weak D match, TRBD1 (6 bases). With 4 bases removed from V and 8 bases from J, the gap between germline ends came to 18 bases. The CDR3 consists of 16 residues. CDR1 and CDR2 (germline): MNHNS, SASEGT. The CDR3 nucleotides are TGTGCCAGCAGTGCACAACAGGGTTTCTTTGATTCACCCCTCCACTTT. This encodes CASSAQQGFFDSPLHF.

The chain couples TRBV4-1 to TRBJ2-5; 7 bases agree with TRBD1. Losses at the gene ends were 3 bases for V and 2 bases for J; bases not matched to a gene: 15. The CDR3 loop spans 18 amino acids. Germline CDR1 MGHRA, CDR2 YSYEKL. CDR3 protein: CASSQSTRQGSGQETQYF. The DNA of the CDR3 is TGCGCCAGCAGCCAGTCCACCCGACAGGGCTCGGGTCAAGAGACCCAGTACTTC.

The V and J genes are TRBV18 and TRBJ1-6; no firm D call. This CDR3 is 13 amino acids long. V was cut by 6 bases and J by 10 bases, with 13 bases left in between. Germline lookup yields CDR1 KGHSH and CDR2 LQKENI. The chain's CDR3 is CASSPTAGSPLHF. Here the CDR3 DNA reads TGTGCCAGCTCCCCCACGGCGGGCTCACCCCTCCACTTT.

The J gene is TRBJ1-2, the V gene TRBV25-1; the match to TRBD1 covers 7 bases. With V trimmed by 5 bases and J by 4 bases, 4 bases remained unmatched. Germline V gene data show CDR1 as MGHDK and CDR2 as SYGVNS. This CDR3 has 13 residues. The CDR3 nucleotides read TGTGCCAGCAGTTTCACAGGGGCCTATGGCTACACCTTC. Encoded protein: CASSFTGAYGYTF.

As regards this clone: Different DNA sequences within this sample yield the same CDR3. CDR3 in DNA: TGTGCCAGCAGCGTAGGACAAGGCAACTACAATGAGCAGTTCTTC. Amino acids: CASSVGQGNYNEQFF. The V gene is TRBV9, the J gene TRBJ2-1; D gene unclear. CDR1 and CDR2 from the germline V gene are SGDLS and YYNGEE. The CDR3 sequence is 15 residues long. Trimming shortened V by 0 bases and J by 3 bases, and 10 bases separated the two germline ends.

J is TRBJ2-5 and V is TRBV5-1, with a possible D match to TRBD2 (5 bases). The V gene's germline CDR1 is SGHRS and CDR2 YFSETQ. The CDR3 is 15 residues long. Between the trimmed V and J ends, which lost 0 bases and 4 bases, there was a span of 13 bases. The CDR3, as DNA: TGCGCCAGCAGCTTGGGAGGGAACCTGGGAGAGACCCAGTACTTC. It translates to CASSLGGNLGETQYF.

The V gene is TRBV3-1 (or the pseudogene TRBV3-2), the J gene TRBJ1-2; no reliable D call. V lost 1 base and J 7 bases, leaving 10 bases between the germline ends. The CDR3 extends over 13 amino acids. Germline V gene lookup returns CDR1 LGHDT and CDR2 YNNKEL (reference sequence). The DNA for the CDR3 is TGTGCCAGCAGCCAAGCGCGGGGTGGTGGCTACACCTTC. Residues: CASSQARGGGYTF.

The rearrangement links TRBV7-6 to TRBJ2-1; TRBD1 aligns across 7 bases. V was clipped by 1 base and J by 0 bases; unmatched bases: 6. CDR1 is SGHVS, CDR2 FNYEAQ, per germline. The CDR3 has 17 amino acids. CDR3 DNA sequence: TGTGCCAGCAGCTTAGGCCAGGGACAGCCCTCCTACAATGAGCAGTTCTTC. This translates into CASSLGQGQPSYNEQFF.

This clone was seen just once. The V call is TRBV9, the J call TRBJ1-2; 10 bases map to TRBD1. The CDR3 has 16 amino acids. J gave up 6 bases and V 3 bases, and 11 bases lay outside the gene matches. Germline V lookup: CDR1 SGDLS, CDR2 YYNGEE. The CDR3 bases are TGTGCCAGCAGCGCCCACTGGAGCGGGACAGGGGATGGCTACACCTTC. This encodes CASSAHWSGTGDGYTF.

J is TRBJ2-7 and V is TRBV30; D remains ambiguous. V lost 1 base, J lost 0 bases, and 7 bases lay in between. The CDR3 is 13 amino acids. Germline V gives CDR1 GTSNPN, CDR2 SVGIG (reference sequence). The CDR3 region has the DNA TGTGCCTGGAGTGGGGCCAACTCCTACGAGCAGTACTTC. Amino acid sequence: CAWSGANSYEQYF.

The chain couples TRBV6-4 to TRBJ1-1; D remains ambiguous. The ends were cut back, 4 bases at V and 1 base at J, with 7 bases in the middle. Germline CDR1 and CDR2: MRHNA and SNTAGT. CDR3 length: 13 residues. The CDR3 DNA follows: TGTGCCAGCAGTGCACAAGAGAACACTGAAGCTTTCTTT. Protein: CASSAQENTEAFF.

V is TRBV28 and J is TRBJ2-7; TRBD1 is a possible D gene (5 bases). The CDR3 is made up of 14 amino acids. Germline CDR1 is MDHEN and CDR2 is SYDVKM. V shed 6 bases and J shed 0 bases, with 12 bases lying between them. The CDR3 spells CASRTARDSYEQYF. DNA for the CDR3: TGTGCCAGCAGGACAGCCAGAGACTCCTACGAGCAGTACTTC. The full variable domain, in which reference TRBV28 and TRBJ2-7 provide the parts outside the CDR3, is DVKVTQSSRYLVKRTGEKVFLECVQDMDHENMFWYRQDPGLGLRLIYFSYDVKMKEKGDIPEGYSVSREKKERFSLILESASTNQTSMYLCASRTARDSYEQYFGPGTRLTVT.

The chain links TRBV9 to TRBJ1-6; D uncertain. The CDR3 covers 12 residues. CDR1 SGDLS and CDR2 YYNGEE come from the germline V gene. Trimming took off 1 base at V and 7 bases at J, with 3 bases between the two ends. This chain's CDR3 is CASSVSNSPLHF. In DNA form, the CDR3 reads TGTGCCAGCAGCGTATCGAATTCACCCCTCCACTTT.

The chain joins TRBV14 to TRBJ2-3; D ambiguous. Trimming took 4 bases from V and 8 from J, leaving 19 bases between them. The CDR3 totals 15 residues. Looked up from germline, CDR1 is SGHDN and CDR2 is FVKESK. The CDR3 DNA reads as TGTGCCAGCAGCCCCCTCTCGGAGATCTTTGGTACGCAGTATTTT. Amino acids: CASSPLSEIFGTQYF. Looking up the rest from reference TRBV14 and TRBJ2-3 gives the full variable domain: EAGVTQFPSHSVIEKGQTVTLRCDPISGHDNLYWYRRVMGKEIKFLLHFVKESKQDESGMPNNRFLAERTGGTYSTLKVQPAELEDSGVYFCASSPLSEIFGTQYFGPGTRLTVL.

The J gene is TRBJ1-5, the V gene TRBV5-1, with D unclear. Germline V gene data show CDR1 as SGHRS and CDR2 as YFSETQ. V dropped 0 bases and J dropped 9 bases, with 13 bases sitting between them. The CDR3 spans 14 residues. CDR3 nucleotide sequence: TGCGCCAGCAGCTTGGGAGCGGATGGATCGCCCCAGCATTTT. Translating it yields CASSLGADGSPQHF. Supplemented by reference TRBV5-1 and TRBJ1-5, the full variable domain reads KAGVTQTPRYLIKTRGQQVTLSCSPISGHRSVSWYQQTPGQGLQFLFEYFSETQRNKGNFPGRFSGRQFSNSRSEMNVSTLELGDSALYLCASSLGADGSPQHFGDGTRLSIL.

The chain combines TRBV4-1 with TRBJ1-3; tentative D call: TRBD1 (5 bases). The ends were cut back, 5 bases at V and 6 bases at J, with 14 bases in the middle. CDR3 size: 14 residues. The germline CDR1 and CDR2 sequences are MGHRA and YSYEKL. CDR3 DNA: TGCGCCAGCAGCTGGGGGGGGACGGAAAACACCATATATTTT. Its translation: CASSWGGTENTIYF.

The CDR3 bases are TGTGCCAGTAGAAAGAGACAGGGGGAGAAAACTAACTATGGCTACACCTTC. Amino acid sequence: CASRKRQGEKTNYGYTF. V gene TRBV19 combines with J gene TRBJ1-2, with 9 bases fitting TRBD1. Trimming at V came to 6 bases and at J to 0 bases, leaving 11 bases not matched to a gene. The CDR3 covers 17 residues. Germline V gene lookup returns CDR1 LNHDA and CDR2 SQIVND (reference sequence).

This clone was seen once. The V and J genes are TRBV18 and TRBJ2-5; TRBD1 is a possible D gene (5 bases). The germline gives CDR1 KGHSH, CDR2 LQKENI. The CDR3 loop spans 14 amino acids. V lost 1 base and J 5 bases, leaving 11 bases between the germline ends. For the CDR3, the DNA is TGTGCCAGCTCACCACTACCGAGACAGGAGACCCAGTACTTC. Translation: CASSPLPRQETQYF.

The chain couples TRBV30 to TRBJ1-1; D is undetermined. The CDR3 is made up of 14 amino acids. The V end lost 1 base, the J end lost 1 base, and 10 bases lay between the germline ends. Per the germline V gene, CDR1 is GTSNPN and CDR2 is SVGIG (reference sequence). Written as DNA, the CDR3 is TGTGCCTGGAGTGGGTTTTGGAGGAACACTGAAGCTTTCTTT. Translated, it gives CAWSGFWRNTEAFF.

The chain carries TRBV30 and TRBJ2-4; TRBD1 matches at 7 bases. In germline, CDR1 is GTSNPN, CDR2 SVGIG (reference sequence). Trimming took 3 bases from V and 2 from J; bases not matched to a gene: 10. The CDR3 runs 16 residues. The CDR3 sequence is CAWSEVGGVPKNIQYF. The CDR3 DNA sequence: TGTGCCTGGAGCGAGGTAGGGGGCGTCCCCAAAAACATTCAGTACTTC.

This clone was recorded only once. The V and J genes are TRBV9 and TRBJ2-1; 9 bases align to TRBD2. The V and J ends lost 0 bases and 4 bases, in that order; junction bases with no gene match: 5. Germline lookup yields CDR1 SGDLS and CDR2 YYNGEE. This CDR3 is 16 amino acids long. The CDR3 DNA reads TGTGCCAGCAGCGTAGAACCGGGACTAGCTTACAATGAGCAGTTCTTC. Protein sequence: CASSVEPGLAYNEQFF.

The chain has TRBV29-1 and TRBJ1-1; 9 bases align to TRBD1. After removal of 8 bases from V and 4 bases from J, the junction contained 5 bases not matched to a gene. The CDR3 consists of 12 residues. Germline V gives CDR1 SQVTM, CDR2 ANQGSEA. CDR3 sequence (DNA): TGCAGCTCCCTGGACAGGGGCACTGAAGCTTTCTTT. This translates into CSSLDRGTEAFF.

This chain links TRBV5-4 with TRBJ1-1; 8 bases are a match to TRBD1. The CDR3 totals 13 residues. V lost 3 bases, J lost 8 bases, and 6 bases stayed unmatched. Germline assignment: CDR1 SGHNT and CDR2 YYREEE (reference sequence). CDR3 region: CASSSPGQGEAFF. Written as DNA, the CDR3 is TGTGCCAGCAGCTCGCCCGGACAGGGAGAAGCTTTCTTT.

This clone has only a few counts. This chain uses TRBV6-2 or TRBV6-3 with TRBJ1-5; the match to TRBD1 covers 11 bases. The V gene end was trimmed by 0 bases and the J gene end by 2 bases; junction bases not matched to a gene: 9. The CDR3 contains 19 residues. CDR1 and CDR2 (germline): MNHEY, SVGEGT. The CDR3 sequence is CASSYSIKEGQGGNQPQHF. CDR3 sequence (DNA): TGTGCCAGCAGTTACTCGATTAAGGAGGGACAGGGGGGCAATCAGCCCCAGCATTTT.

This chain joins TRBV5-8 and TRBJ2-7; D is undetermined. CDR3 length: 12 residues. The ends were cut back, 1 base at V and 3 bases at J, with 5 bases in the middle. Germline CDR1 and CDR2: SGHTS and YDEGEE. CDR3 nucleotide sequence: TGTGCCAGCAGCTTGACAGTCTACGAGCAGTACTTC. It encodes CASSLTVYEQYF.

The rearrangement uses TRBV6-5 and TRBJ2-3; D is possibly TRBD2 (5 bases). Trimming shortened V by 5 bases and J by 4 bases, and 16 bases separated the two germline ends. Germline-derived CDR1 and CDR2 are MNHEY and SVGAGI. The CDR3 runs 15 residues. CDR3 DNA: TGTGCCAGCAGTAAGAAGGGAGAGGCTGCAGATACGCAGTATTTT. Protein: CASSKKGEAADTQYF.

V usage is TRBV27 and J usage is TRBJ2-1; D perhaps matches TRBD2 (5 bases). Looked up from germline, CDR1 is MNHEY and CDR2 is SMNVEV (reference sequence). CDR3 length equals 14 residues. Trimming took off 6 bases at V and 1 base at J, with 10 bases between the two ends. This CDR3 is CASSLGRSYNEQFF. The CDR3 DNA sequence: TGTGCCAGCAGCCTTGGGAGATCCTACAATGAGCAGTTCTTC.

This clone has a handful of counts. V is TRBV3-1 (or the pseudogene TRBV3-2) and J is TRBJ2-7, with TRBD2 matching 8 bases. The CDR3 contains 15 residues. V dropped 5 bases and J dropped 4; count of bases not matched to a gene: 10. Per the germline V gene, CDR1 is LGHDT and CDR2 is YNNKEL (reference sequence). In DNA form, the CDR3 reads TGTGCCAGCAGCTACCCTGGACTAGCCTCATACGAGCAGTACTTC. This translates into CASSYPGLASYEQYF.

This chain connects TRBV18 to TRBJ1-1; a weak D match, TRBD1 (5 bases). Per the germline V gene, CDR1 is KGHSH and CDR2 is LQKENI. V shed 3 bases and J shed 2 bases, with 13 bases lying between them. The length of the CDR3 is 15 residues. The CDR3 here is CASSPSGGENTEAFF. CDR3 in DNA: TGTGCCAGCTCACCGTCCGGGGGGGAAAACACTGAAGCTTTCTTT.

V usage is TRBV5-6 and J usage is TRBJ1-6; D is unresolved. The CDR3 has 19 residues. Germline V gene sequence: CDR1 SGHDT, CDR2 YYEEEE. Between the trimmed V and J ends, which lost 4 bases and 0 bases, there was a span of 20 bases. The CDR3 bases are TGTGCCAGCAGCCCGAAAACACTCATCGACATCTCCTATAATTCACCCCTCCACTTT. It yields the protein CASSPKTLIDISYNSPLHF.

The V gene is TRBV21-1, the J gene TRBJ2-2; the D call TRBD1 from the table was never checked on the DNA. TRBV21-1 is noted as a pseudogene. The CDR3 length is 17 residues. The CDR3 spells CASSKRSGHRNTGELFF. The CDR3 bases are TGTGCCAGCAGCAAGAGGTCGGGACACCGGAACACCGGGGAGCTGTTTTTT.

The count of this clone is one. In DNA form, the CDR3 reads TGTGCCATCAGTCTTAGCGACTACGAGCAGTACTTC. It encodes CAISLSDYEQYF. The chain combines TRBV10-3 with TRBJ2-7; possibly TRBD2 for D (5 bases). Deletions cut 5 bases from V and 3 bases from J, with 8 bases between. The CDR3 has 12 amino acids. Germline CDR1 and CDR2: ENHRY and SYGVKD.